This paragraph reports one TCR beta chain. The target antigen is unknown. The sample belongs to a study of cytomegalovirus exposure and HLA in healthy donors. The study's findings and limits: Cytomegalovirus association was assigned to over 150 TCR beta chains. A few CMV-associated chains were confirmed in vitro to be specific for CMV antigens. First-cohort TCR clusters tended to co-occur in the roughly 120 validation repertoires, a later analysis found.

V was cut by 2 bases and J by 0 bases, with 10 bases left in between. Germline values: CDR1 SGDLS, CDR2 YYNGEE. There are 15 residues in the CDR3. Profiling relied on immunoSEQ multiplex PCR, and the TCRdb table lists in-frame clones only, not all of them. The sample holds about 180,000 clones, about nine tenths seen once. The V call is TRBV9, the J call TRBJ2-3, with a weak D call TRBD1 (6 bases). Sequencing used PBMCs. The receptor comes from a man younger than 30 in good health and CMV-seropositive. CDR3 loop: CASSVGTSSTDTQYF. In DNA form, the CDR3 reads TGTGCCAGCAGCGTGGGGACATCAAGCACAGATACGCAGTATTTT.